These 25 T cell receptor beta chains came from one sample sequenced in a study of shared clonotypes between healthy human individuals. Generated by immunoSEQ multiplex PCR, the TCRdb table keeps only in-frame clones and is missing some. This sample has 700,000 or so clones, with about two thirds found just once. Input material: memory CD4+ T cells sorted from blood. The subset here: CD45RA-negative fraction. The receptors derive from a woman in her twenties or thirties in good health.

The CDR3 spells CASSSSSGANTGELFF. CDR3 sequence (DNA): TGTGCCAGCAGCTCCTCTAGCGGGGCGAACACCGGGGAGCTGTTTTTT. This chain connects TRBV11-2 to TRBJ2-2, with 9 bases that match TRBD2. V shed 4 bases, J shed 0 bases, and the junction held 3 bases outside the gene matches. Looked up from germline, CDR1 is SGHAT and CDR2 is FQNNGV. The CDR3 loop spans 16 amino acids.

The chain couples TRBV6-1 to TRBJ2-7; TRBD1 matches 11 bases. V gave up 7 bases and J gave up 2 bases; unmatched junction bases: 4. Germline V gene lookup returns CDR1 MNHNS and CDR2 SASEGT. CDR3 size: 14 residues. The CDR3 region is CASTKGQGAYEQYF. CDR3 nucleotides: TGTGCCAGCACTAAGGGACAGGGGGCCTACGAGCAGTACTTC.

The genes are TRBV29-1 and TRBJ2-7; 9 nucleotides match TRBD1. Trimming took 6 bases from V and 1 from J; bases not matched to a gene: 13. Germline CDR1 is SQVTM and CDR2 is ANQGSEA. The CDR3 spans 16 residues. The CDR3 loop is CSVLGRLQGASYEQYF. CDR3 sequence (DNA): TGCAGCGTGCTTGGCCGATTACAGGGGGCATCCTACGAGCAGTACTTC.

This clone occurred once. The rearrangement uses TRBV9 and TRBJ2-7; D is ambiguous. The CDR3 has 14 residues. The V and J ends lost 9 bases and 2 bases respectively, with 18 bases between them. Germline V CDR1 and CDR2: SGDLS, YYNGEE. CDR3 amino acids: CATAHGSRAYEQYF. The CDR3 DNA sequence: TGTGCCACCGCCCATGGGTCTCGGGCCTACGAGCAGTACTTC.

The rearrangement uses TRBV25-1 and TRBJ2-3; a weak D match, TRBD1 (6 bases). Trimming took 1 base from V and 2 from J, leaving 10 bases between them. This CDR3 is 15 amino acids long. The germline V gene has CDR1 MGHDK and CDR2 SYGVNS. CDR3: CASSEWGTHTDTQYF. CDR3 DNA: TGTGCCAGCAGTGAATGGGGGACACACACAGATACGCAGTATTTT.

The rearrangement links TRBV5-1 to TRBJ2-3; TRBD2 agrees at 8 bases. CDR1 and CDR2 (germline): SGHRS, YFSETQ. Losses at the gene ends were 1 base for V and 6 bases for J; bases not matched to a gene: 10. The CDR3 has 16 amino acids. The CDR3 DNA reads TGCGCCAGCAGCTTGTCAACGGGAGGGCCTGCGGATACGCAGTATTTT. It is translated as CASSLSTGGPADTQYF.

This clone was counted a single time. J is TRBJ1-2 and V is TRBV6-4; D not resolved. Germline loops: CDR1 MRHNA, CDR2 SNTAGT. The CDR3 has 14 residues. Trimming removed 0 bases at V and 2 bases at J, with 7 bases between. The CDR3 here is CASSDSTENYGYTF. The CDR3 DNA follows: TGTGCCAGCAGTGACTCGACGGAAAACTATGGCTACACCTTC.

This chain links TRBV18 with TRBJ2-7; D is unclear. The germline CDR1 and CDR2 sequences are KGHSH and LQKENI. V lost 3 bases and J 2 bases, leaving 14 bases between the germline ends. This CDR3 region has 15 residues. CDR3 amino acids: CASSPGPLRPYEQYF. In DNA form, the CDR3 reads TGTGCCAGCTCACCGGGTCCACTCCGGCCCTACGAGCAGTACTTC.

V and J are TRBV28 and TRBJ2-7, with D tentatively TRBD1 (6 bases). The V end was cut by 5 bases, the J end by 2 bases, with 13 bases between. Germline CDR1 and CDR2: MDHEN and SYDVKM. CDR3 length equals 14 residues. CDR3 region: CASSPKTGPYEQYF. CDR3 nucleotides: TGTGCCAGCAGTCCAAAGACAGGCCCCTACGAGCAGTACTTC.

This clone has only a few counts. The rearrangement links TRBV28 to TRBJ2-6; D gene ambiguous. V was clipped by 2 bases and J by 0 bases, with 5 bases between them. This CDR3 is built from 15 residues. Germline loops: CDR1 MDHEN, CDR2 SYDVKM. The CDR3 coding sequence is TGTGCCAGCAGTTTAATGGACTCTGGGGCCAACGTCCTGACTTTC. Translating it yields CASSLMDSGANVLTF.

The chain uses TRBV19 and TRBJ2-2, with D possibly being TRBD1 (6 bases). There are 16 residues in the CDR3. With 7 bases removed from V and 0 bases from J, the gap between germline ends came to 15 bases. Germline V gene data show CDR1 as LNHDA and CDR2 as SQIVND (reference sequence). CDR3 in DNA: TGTGCCAGTACCTCACAGGGTTTAACGAACACCGGGGAGCTGTTTTTT. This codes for CASTSQGLTNTGELFF.

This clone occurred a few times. The CDR3 is CSVQGLAGNIQYF. The CDR3 DNA follows: TGCAGCGTTCAGGGACTAGCGGGAAACATTCAGTACTTC. The V and J genes are TRBV29-1 and TRBJ2-4, with 12 nucleotides matching TRBD2. The CDR3 is made up of 13 amino acids. CDR1 and CDR2 from the germline V gene are SQVTM and ANQGSEA. Trimming at V came to 5 bases and at J to 6 bases, leaving 2 bases not matched to a gene.

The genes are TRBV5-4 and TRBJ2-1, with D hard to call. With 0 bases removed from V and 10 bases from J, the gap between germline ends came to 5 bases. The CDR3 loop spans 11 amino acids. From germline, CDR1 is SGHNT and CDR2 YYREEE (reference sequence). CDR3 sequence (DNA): TGTGCCAGCAGCTTGGTGTCAGAGCAGTTCTTC. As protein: CASSLVSEQFF.

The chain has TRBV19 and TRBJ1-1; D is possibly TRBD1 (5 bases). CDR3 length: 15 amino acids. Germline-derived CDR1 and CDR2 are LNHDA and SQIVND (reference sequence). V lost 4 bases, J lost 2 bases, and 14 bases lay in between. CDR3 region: CASSKTGTANTEAFF. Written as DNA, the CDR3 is TGTGCCAGTAGTAAAACCGGGACGGCCAACACTGAAGCTTTCTTT.

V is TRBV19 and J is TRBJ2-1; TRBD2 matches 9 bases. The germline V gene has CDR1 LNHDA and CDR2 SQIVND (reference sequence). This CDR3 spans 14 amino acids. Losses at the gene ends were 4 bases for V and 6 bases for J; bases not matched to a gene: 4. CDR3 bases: TGTGCCAGTAGTAGGGAGCGGGAGGTCAATGAGCAGTTCTTC. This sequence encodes CASSREREVNEQFF. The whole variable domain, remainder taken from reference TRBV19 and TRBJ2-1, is DGGITQSPKYLFRKEGQNVTLSCEQNLNHDAMYWYRQDPGQGLRLIYYSQIVNDFQKGDIAEGYSVSREKKESFPLTVTSAQKNPTAFYLCASSREREVNEQFFGPGTRLTVL.

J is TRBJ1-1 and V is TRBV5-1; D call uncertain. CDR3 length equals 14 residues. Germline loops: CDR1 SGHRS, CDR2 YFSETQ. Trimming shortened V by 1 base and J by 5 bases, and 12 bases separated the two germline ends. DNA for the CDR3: TGCGCCAGCAGCTTGCCCGCAGAGGGTACTGAAGCTTTCTTT. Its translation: CASSLPAEGTEAFF.

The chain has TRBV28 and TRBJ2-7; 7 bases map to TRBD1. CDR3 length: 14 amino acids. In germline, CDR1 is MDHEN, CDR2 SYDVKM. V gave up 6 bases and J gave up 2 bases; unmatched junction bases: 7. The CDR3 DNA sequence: TGTGCCAGCAGGACTGCGACAGGGACCTACGAGCAGTACTTC. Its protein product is CASRTATGTYEQYF. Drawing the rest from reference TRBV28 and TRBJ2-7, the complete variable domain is DVKVTQSSRYLVKRTGEKVFLECVQDMDHENMFWYRQDPGLGLRLIYFSYDVKMKEKGDIPEGYSVSREKKERFSLILESASTNQTSMYLCASRTATGTYEQYFGPGTRLTVT.

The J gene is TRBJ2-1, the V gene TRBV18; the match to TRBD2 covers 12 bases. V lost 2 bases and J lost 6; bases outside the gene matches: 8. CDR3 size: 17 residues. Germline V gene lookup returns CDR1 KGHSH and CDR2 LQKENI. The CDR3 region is CASSPLLAGGTGNEQFF. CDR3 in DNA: TGTGCCAGCTCACCATTACTAGCGGGAGGTACGGGCAATGAGCAGTTCTTC.

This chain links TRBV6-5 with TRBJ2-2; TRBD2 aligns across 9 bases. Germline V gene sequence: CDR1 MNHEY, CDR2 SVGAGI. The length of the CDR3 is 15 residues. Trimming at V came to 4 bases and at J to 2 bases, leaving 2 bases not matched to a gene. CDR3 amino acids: CASSFSGRNTGELFF. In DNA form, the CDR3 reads TGTGCCAGCAGTTTTAGCGGGAGAAACACCGGGGAGCTGTTTTTT.

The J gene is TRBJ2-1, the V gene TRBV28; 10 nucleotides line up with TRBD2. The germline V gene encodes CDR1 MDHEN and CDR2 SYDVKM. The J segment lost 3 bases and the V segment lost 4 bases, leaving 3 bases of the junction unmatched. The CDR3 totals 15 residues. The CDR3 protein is CASSSSGSRYNEQFF. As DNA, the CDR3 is TGTGCCAGCAGTTCTAGCGGGAGTCGCTACAATGAGCAGTTCTTC.

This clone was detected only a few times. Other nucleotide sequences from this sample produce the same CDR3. In DNA, the CDR3 is TGTGCCAGCTCACCGGGGACAGGCCCTGGAAACACCATATATTTT. This sequence encodes CASSPGTGPGNTIYF. This chain connects TRBV18 to TRBJ1-3; 8 positions match TRBD1. Germline assignment: CDR1 KGHSH and CDR2 LQKENI. Trimming at V came to 3 bases and at J to 2 bases, leaving 3 bases not matched to a gene. The CDR3 contains 15 residues.

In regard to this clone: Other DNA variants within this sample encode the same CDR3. The CDR3 protein is CASSPRGGTYEQYF. DNA for the CDR3: TGTGCCAGCTCACCACGGGGGGGGACCTACGAGCAGTACTTC. The chain carries TRBV18 and TRBJ2-7, with TRBD2 matching 7 bases. Trimming at V came to 1 base and at J to 2 bases, leaving 2 bases not matched to a gene. This CDR3 spans 14 amino acids. Per the germline V gene, CDR1 is KGHSH and CDR2 is LQKENI.

The DNA of the CDR3 is TGTGCCAGCAGCTTGGCTCTGATCAACACTGAAGCTTTCTTT. Its translation: CASSLALINTEAFF. V gene TRBV5-4 combines with J gene TRBJ1-1; D is uncertain. V was clipped by 0 bases and J by 2 bases, with 8 bases between them. This CDR3 is 14 amino acids long. Germline V gene data show CDR1 as SGHNT and CDR2 as YYREEE (reference sequence). The full variable domain, completed using reference TRBV5-4 and TRBJ1-1, is ETGVTQSPTHLIKTRGQQVTLRCSSQSGHNTVSWYQQALGQGPQFIFQYYREEENGRGNFPPRFSGLQFPNYSSELNVNALELDDSALYLCASSLALINTEAFFGQGTRLTVV.

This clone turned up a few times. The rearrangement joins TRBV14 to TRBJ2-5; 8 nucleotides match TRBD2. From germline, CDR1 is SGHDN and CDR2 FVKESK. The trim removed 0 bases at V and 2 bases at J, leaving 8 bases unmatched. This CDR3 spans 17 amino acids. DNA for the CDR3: TGTGCCAGCAGCCAAGATTGGCGCGGGAGGCAACAAGAGACCCAGTACTTC. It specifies CASSQDWRGRQQETQYF.

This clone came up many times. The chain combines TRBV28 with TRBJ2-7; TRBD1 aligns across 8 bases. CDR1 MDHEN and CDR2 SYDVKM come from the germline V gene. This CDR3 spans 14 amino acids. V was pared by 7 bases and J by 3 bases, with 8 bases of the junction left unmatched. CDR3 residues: CASNPSDRDYEQYF. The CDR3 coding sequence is TGTGCCAGCAACCCCTCGGACAGGGACTACGAGCAGTACTTC.